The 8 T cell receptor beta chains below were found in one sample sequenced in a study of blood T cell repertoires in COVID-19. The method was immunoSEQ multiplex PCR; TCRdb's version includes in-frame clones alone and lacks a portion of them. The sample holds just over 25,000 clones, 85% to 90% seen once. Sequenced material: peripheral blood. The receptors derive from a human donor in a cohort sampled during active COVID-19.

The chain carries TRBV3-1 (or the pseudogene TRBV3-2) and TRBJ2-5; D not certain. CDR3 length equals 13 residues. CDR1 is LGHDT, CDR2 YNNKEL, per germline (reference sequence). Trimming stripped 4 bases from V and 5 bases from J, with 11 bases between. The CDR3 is CASSLRVTETQYF. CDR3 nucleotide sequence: TGTGCCAGCAGCCTTCGGGTTACGGAGACCCAGTACTTC.

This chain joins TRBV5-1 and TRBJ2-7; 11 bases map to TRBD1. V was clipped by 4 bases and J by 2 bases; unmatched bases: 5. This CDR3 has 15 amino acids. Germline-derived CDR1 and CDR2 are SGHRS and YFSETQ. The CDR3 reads CASSTGTGGTYEQYF. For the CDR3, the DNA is TGCGCCAGCAGCACCGGGACAGGGGGAACCTACGAGCAGTACTTC.

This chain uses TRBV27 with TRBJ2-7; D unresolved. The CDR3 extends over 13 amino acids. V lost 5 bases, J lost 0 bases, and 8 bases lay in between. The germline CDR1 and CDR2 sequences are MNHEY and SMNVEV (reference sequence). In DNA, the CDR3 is TGTGCCAGCAGTCCGTCCCTCTCCTACGAGCAGTACTTC. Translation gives CASSPSLSYEQYF.

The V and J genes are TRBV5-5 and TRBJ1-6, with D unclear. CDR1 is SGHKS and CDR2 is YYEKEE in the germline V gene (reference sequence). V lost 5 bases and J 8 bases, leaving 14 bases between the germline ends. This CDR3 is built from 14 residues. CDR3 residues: CASSPGRRDSPLHF. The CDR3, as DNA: TGTGCCAGCAGTCCCGGGAGGAGGGATTCACCCCTCCACTTT.

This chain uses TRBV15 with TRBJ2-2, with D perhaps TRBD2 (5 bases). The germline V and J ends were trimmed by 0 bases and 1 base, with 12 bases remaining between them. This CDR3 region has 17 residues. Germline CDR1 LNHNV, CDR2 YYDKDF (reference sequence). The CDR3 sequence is CATSRDRGYKNTGELFF. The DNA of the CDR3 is TGTGCCACCAGCAGAGATCGAGGGTACAAGAACACCGGGGAGCTGTTTTTT.

The CDR3 reads CASSYQQGGGNQPQHF. The CDR3 DNA follows: TGTGCCAGCAGCTATCAACAGGGGGGGGGCAATCAGCCCCAGCATTTT. The chain uses TRBV7-8 and TRBJ1-5; 8 bases line up with TRBD1. This CDR3 has 16 amino acids. Losses at the gene ends were 4 bases for V and 2 bases for J; bases not matched to a gene: 7. Germline lookup yields CDR1 SGHVS and CDR2 FQNEAQ.

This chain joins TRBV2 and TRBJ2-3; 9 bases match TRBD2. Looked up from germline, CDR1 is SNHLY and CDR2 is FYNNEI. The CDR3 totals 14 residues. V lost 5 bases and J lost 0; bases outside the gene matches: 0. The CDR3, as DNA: TGTGCCAGCAGTCTAGCGGGAAGCACAGATACGCAGTATTTT. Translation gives CASSLAGSTDTQYF. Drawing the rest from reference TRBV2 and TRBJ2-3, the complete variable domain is EPEVTQTPSHQVTQMGQEVILRCVPISNHLYFYWYRQILGQKVEFLVSFYNNEISEKSEIFDDQFSVERPDGSNFTLKIRSTKLEDSAMYFCASSLAGSTDTQYFGPGTRLTVL.

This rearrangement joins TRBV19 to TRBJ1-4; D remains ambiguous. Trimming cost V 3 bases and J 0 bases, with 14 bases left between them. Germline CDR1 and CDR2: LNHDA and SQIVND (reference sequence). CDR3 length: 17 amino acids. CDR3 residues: CASSIPGSAATNEKLFF. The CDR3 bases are TGTGCCAGTAGTATCCCCGGGTCAGCTGCAACTAATGAAAAACTGTTTTTT.